These 25 T cell receptor beta chains were sequenced from one sample in a study of T cells in localized non-small cell lung cancer. Using immunoSEQ multiplex PCR, the repertoire was profiled, and TCRdb retains in-frame clones only, with some absent. The sample yields over 850 clones, 36% seen once. The sample here was normal lung tissue next to the tumor, taken before any cancer treatment. The source of these receptors is a man aged 35 to 69 with stage III lung adenocarcinoma.

The V gene is TRBV18, the J gene TRBJ1-5, with a tentative D call TRBD1 (5 bases). The CDR3 loop spans 16 amino acids. Germline CDR1 is KGHSH and CDR2 is LQKENI. Trimming stripped 3 bases from V and 6 bases from J, with 18 bases between. CDR3: CASSPPTGGIGQPQHF. For the CDR3, the DNA is TGTGCCAGCTCACCCCCCACAGGAGGAATTGGTCAGCCCCAGCATTTT.

This clone was seen more than once but under ten times. The V and J genes are TRBV6-8 and TRBJ1-3, with 7 bases fitting TRBD1. The CDR3 is made up of 17 amino acids. The junction had 9 bases not matched to a gene; V was cut back by 4 bases and J by 0 bases. CDR1 is MNHGY, CDR2 SAAAGT, per germline. CDR3 sequence: CASSFTQQGISGNTIYF. The CDR3 nucleotides are TGTGCCAGCAGTTTTACTCAACAGGGGATCTCTGGAAACACCATATATTTT.

This clone was observed once. The J gene is TRBJ1-1, the V gene TRBV19; D perhaps matches TRBD1 (6 bases). This CDR3 spans 16 amino acids. Trimming stripped 3 bases from V and 0 bases from J, with 14 bases between. Germline CDR1 reads LNHDA; CDR2 reads SQIVND (reference sequence). The DNA for the CDR3 is TGTGCCAGTAGTATTAGGCAGGGGCGACTGAACACTGAAGCTTTCTTT. Translation: CASSIRQGRLNTEAFF.

This clone was recorded a few times. The J gene is TRBJ2-2, the V gene TRBV1; TRBD1 was called by the table and not checked on the DNA. TRBV1 is recorded as a pseudogene. This CDR3 region has 15 residues. The CDR3 here is CASSQDFSNTGELFF. The CDR3 nucleotides are TGCGCCAGCAGCCAAGATTTCAGTAACACCGGGGAGCTGTTTTTT.

The sample holds one count of this clone. V is TRBV10-2 and J is TRBJ2-7; the D is unclear. The ends were cut back, 0 bases at V and 2 bases at J, with 11 bases in the middle. Germline values: CDR1 WSHSY, CDR2 SAAADI. The length of the CDR3 is 15 residues. As DNA, the CDR3 is TGCGCCAGCAGTGAGTCGAGGTGGCAAGCCTACGAGCAGTACTTC. It encodes CASSESRWQAYEQYF.

Only a few counts were recorded for this clone. The chain couples TRBV6-8 to TRBJ2-2; D is unclear. The CDR3 consists of 15 residues. Between the trimmed V and J ends, which lost 6 bases and 0 bases, there was a span of 11 bases. Looked up from germline, CDR1 is MNHGY and CDR2 is SAAAGT. The CDR3 reads CASSKPGSNTGELFF. The CDR3 DNA reads TGTGCCAGCAGCAAACCCGGGTCGAACACCGGGGAGCTGTTTTTT.

Turning to this clone: This may come from a read error, since a much larger clone is one base off. CDR3 region: CAWNNYKGQYF. CDR3 coding DNA: TGTGCCTGGAACAACTATAAGGGGCAGTACTTC. The V and J genes are TRBV30 and TRBJ2-7; no reliable D call. The V and J ends lost 4 bases and 9 bases respectively, with 13 bases between them. The CDR3 loop spans 11 amino acids. Germline V lookup: CDR1 GTSNPN, CDR2 SVGIG (reference sequence).

This clone is labeled as medium-sized. The chain combines TRBV9 with TRBJ1-1; D is undetermined. With 1 base removed from V and 0 bases from J, the gap between germline ends came to 7 bases. CDR3 length: 14 residues. Germline V gives CDR1 SGDLS, CDR2 YYNGEE. DNA of the CDR3: TGTGCCAGCAGCGTAAAGGGTGTGAACACTGAAGCTTTCTTT. Translated: CASSVKGVNTEAFF.

This clone was seen a few times. The chain has TRBV9 and TRBJ1-5; D is possibly TRBD1 (5 bases). From germline, CDR1 is SGDLS and CDR2 YYNGEE. The V end lost 6 bases, the J end lost 2 bases, and 15 bases lay between the germline ends. This CDR3 region has 15 residues. In DNA, the CDR3 is TGTGCCAGCACCCCCGGTTGGGGCGGCAATCAGCCCCAGCATTTT. Amino acid sequence: CASTPGWGGNQPQHF.

This clone has only one observation. This sequence joins TRBV19 and TRBJ1-5, with D perhaps TRBD1 (6 bases). The CDR3 consists of 15 residues. Trimming took off 1 base at V and 7 bases at J, with 14 bases between the two ends. In germline, CDR1 is LNHDA, CDR2 SQIVND (reference sequence). The CDR3 DNA follows: TGTGCCAGTAGTATAGCCGTGGGGGGCAGGCAGCCCCAGCATTTT. As protein: CASSIAVGGRQPQHF.

There are a few counts of this clone. The rearrangement joins TRBV2 to TRBJ1-6, with D uncertain. Germline V gene sequence: CDR1 SNHLY, CDR2 FYNNEI. This CDR3 is built from 12 residues. Trimming removed 7 bases at V and 6 bases at J, with 7 bases between. CDR3 region: CASTVANSPLHF. The CDR3 region has the DNA TGTGCCAGCACCGTCGCTAATTCACCCCTCCACTTT. The full variable domain, in which reference TRBV2 and TRBJ1-6 provide the parts outside the CDR3, is EPEVTQTPSHQVTQMGQEVILRCVPISNHLYFYWYRQILGQKVEFLVSFYNNEISEKSEIFDDQFSVERPDGSNFTLKIRSTKLEDSAMYFCASTVANSPLHFGNGTRLTVT.

The rearrangement joins TRBV12-5 to TRBJ2-2; D not resolved. V was pared by 2 bases and J by 7 bases, with 8 bases between. Looked up from germline, CDR1 is LGHNT and CDR2 is FRNRAP. This CDR3 has 13 residues. The CDR3 DNA follows: TGTGCTAGTGGTTTGCCGGTGGTCGGGGAGCTGTTTTTT. It encodes CASGLPVVGELFF. Supplemented by reference TRBV12-5 and TRBJ2-2, the full variable domain reads DARVTQTPRHKVTEMGQEVTMRCQPILGHNTVFWYRQTMMQGLELLAYFRNRAPLDDSGMPKDRFSAEMPDATLATLKIQPSEPRDSAVYFCASGLPVVGELFFGEGSRLTVL.

This clone showed up just a few times. This chain joins TRBV9 and TRBJ2-3; TRBD2 matches at 8 bases. Germline V gene lookup returns CDR1 SGDLS and CDR2 YYNGEE. The ends lost 1 base at V and 4 bases at J; junction bases unmatched: 5. This CDR3 has 15 residues. This CDR3 reads CASSVLAGGADTQYF. As DNA, the CDR3 is TGTGCCAGCAGCGTACTGGCGGGGGGTGCAGATACGCAGTATTTT.

The chain links TRBV16 to TRBJ2-6; possible D gene TRBD2, 6 bases. The CDR3 extends over 16 amino acids. Germline values: CDR1 KGHSY, CDR2 FQNENV. The ends were cut back, 5 bases at V and 1 base at J, with 12 bases in the middle. CDR3 bases: TGTGCCAGCAGCAGTTCCGGGGGTTCTGGGGCCAACGTCCTGACTTTC. Translated, it gives CASSSSGGSGANVLTF.

This rearrangement joins TRBV30 to TRBJ1-1; D is ambiguous. V gave up 7 bases and J gave up 5 bases, with 11 bases separating them. The CDR3 sequence is 11 residues long. Looked up from germline, CDR1 is GTSNPN and CDR2 is SVGIG (reference sequence). CDR3 DNA sequence: TGTGCCTCCAACTGGGAGACTGAAGCTTTCTTT. Encoded protein: CASNWETEAFF.

This clone is large by share. The gene calls are TRBV11-3 and TRBJ1-2; D is unresolved. This CDR3 has 15 residues. Trimming shortened V by 0 bases and J by 4 bases, and 12 bases separated the two germline ends. The germline V gene encodes CDR1 SGHNT and CDR2 YENEEA. The CDR3 sequence: CASSLEAVSIYGYTF. For the CDR3, the DNA is TGTGCCAGCAGCTTAGAGGCAGTGTCCATCTATGGCTACACCTTC.

This clone is large in the sample. The rearrangement joins TRBV6-8 to TRBJ1-2; 10 bases map to TRBD1. Germline V gives CDR1 MNHGY, CDR2 SAAAGT. The length of the CDR3 is 17 residues. V dropped 0 bases and J dropped 2; count of bases not matched to a gene: 6. In nucleotides, the CDR3 is TGTGCCAGCAGTTACTCGAGGAGACAGGGGGCGAACTATGGCTACACCTTC. This gives the protein CASSYSRRQGANYGYTF.

The chain is built from TRBV14 and TRBJ2-1; 8 nucleotides line up with TRBD2. With 1 base clipped from V and 8 bases from J, the junction kept 7 bases outside the gene matches. This CDR3 has 15 amino acids. Germline V lookup: CDR1 SGHDN, CDR2 FVKESK. CDR3 nucleotides: TGTGCCAGCAGCCAAGGCCCGGGGGGGCAGTATGAGCAGTTCTTC. This sequence encodes CASSQGPGGQYEQFF.

This clone came up a few times. The chain employs TRBV4-1 and TRBJ2-5, with 7 nucleotides matching TRBD1. Germline V gene sequence: CDR1 MGHRA, CDR2 YSYEKL. The V segment lost 0 bases and the J segment 5 bases; nucleotides outside the gene matches: 6. The CDR3 runs 15 residues. The CDR3 bases are TGCGCCAGCAGCCAAGAAAGGGGGCGCGGGGAGACCCAGTACTTC. It encodes CASSQERGRGETQYF.

The sample holds a few counts of this clone. The rearrangement joins TRBV1 to TRBJ1-1. TRBV1 constitutes a pseudogene. CDR3 length equals 14 residues. The CDR3 region is CASSQESQNTEAFF. The CDR3 DNA reads TGCGCCAGCAGCCAAGAGAGTCAGAACACTGAAGCTTTCTTT.

The CDR3 sequence is CASSNYGDSGARGSTDTQYF. Written as DNA, the CDR3 is TGTGCCAGCAGCAATTACGGTGACAGCGGGGCGCGTGGTTCCACAGATACGCAGTATTTT. The J gene is TRBJ2-3, the V gene TRBV12-1; TRBD2 is the table's D call and was not checked against the DNA. TRBV12-1 is recorded as a pseudogene. The CDR3 runs to 20 residues.

This clone has more than one count but fewer than ten. The rearrangement links TRBV6-8 to TRBJ1-1, with D uncertain. V dropped 4 bases and J dropped 1 base, with 4 bases sitting between them. The length of the CDR3 is 12 residues. Looked up from germline, CDR1 is MNHGY and CDR2 is SAAAGT. CDR3 sequence (DNA): TGTGCCAGCAGTTTCGGGAACACTGAAGCTTTCTTT. Translation gives CASSFGNTEAFF.

A few counts support this clone. This chain joins TRBV7-6 and TRBJ1-1; the D is unclear. This CDR3 is built from 14 residues. Germline CDR1 and CDR2: SGHVS and FNYEAQ. V lost 3 bases, J lost 1 base, and 9 bases lay in between. For the CDR3, the DNA is TGTGCCAGCAGCTTGGCATTCGCGAACACTGAAGCTTTCTTT. Its translation is CASSLAFANTEAFF.

This clone was counted between two and nine times. The rearrangement joins TRBV6-8 to TRBJ1-1; the match to TRBD1 covers 9 bases. The V and J ends lost 6 bases and 5 bases, in that order; junction bases with no gene match: 1. The V gene's germline CDR1 is MNHGY and CDR2 SAAAGT. The CDR3 totals 12 residues. CDR3 protein: CASRTGGTEAFF. The CDR3 nucleotides are TGTGCCAGCAGGACAGGGGGGACTGAAGCTTTCTTT.

This chain connects TRBV18 to TRBJ2-5, with unresolved D. The V end was cut by 0 bases, the J end by 4 bases, with 9 bases between. The CDR3 has 14 residues. The germline V gene has CDR1 KGHSH and CDR2 LQKENI. CDR3 bases: TGTGCCAGCTCACCACCCGAGGTTAGAGAGACCCAGTACTTC. This encodes CASSPPEVRETQYF.